One sample yielded the 18 T cell receptor beta chains listed below, sequenced in a study of shared T cell receptors in the human thymus. Generated by immunoSEQ multiplex PCR, the TCRdb table keeps only in-frame clones and is missing some. The repertoire includes about 610,000 clones, roughly 90% of them detected once, and 0.0085% to 0.012% sits in the top ten. These records were also assigned to another study, of human thymus T cells.

Material: thymocytes. The receptors derive from a boy under three years old with a congenital heart defect.

J is TRBJ2-1 and V is TRBV28; TRBD2 agrees at 10 bases. This CDR3 is 16 amino acids long. CDR1 is MDHEN and CDR2 is SYDVKM in the germline V gene. V trimming: 2 bases; J trimming: 6 bases; junction bases outside the gene matches: 7. The CDR3 reads CASSLHGSGRSNEQFF. CDR3 coding DNA: TGTGCCAGCAGTTTACACGGTAGCGGGAGGTCCAATGAGCAGTTCTTC.

This clone was counted between two and nine times. The chain is built from TRBV19 and TRBJ1-3, with TRBD1 matching 10 bases. The germline CDR1 and CDR2 sequences are LNHDA and SQIVND (reference sequence). This CDR3 has 15 residues. The ends lost 3 bases at V and 3 bases at J; junction bases unmatched: 2. The CDR3 region is CASSIGTGVGNTIYF. CDR3 in DNA: TGTGCCAGTAGTATCGGGACAGGGGTTGGAAACACCATATATTTT.

This clone has just one count. CDR3 region: CASSYLDRGNEQFF. The CDR3 bases are TGTGCCAGCAGTTACCTGGACAGGGGCAATGAGCAGTTCTTC. This sequence joins TRBV6-5 and TRBJ2-1; 9 bases map to TRBD1. J gave up 6 bases and V 2 bases, and 2 bases lay outside the gene matches. Germline lookup yields CDR1 MNHEY and CDR2 SVGAGI. The CDR3 totals 14 residues.

The CDR3 DNA is TGTGCCAGCAGCGGCGGAGACTCTGGGGCCAACGTCCTGACTTTC. Amino acids: CASSGGDSGANVLTF. V and J are TRBV9 and TRBJ2-6; D is ambiguous. This CDR3 spans 15 amino acids. Trimming removed 3 bases from V and 0 bases from J, with 7 bases in between. The germline CDR1 and CDR2 sequences are SGDLS and YYNGEE.

The rearrangement links TRBV14 to TRBJ2-7, with TRBD2 identical over 10 bases. The CDR3 is made up of 16 amino acids. Unmatched junction bases numbered 5, after V lost 1 base and J lost 2 bases. Germline V gene data show CDR1 as SGHDN and CDR2 as FVKESK. CDR3 sequence: CASSQGAGGSTYEQYF. CDR3 in DNA: TGTGCCAGCAGCCAAGGAGCGGGAGGGTCCACCTACGAGCAGTACTTC.

The chain couples TRBV6-5 to TRBJ2-1, with TRBD1 as a possible D gene (5 bases). The V end was cut by 5 bases, the J end by 6 bases, with 11 bases between. Germline V gene sequence: CDR1 MNHEY, CDR2 SVGAGI. The CDR3 extends over 13 amino acids. The CDR3 sequence: CASSPPRGNEQFF. The DNA for the CDR3 is TGTGCCAGCAGTCCCCCAAGGGGCAATGAGCAGTTCTTC.

The chain joins TRBV5-4 to TRBJ2-7, with 7 nucleotides matching TRBD2. V lost 0 bases to trimming and J lost 0 bases; unmatched junction nucleotides: 6. The germline CDR1 and CDR2 sequences are SGHNT and YYREEE (reference sequence). The CDR3 totals 16 residues. The CDR3, as DNA: TGTGCCAGCAGCTTGGCGGGACTACCGAGCTCCTACGAGCAGTACTTC. It encodes CASSLAGLPSSYEQYF.

The chain recombines TRBV19 with TRBJ2-3; 13 nucleotides match TRBD2. V shed 7 bases and J 4 bases; nucleotides not matched to a gene: 8. Germline V gene sequence: CDR1 LNHDA, CDR2 SQIVND (reference sequence). CDR3 length: 16 residues. CDR3 coding DNA: TGTGCCAGTACCGGTCGGACTAGCGGGAGTCCAGATACGCAGTATTTT. Protein product: CASTGRTSGSPDTQYF.

This rearrangement joins TRBV27 to TRBJ1-2; 11 bases fit TRBD1. V shed 4 bases, J shed 8 bases, and the junction held 12 bases outside the gene matches. The CDR3 sequence is 16 residues long. Germline CDR1 is MNHEY and CDR2 is SMNVEV (reference sequence). The CDR3 nucleotides are TGTGCCAGCAGTTCCTCTCTACGGACAGGGGGCAAGGGCTACACCTTC. It yields the protein CASSSSLRTGGKGYTF.

V and J are TRBV28 and TRBJ2-7, with 7 bases aligning to TRBD2. J was trimmed by 0 bases and V by 3 bases; bases with no gene match: 14. The CDR3 has 18 residues. CDR1 and CDR2 (germline): MDHEN, SYDVKM. The CDR3 sequence: CASSLFVSGRSSSYEQYF. The CDR3 DNA is TGTGCCAGCAGTTTGTTTGTTAGCGGGCGCTCCAGCTCCTACGAGCAGTACTTC.

This chain connects TRBV19 to TRBJ2-5, with 7 bases lining up with TRBD1. The CDR3 consists of 13 residues. Germline lookup yields CDR1 LNHDA and CDR2 SQIVND (reference sequence). Unmatched junction bases numbered 4, after V lost 6 bases and J lost 3 bases. The CDR3 nucleotides read TGTGCCAGTAGGGGCACAGGGGAAGAGACCCAGTACTTC. Amino acids: CASRGTGEETQYF. The entire variable domain, with the rest obtained from reference TRBV19 and TRBJ2-5, is as follows: DGGITQSPKYLFRKEGQNVTLSCEQNLNHDAMYWYRQDPGQGLRLIYYSQIVNDFQKGDIAEGYSVSREKKESFPLTVTSAQKNPTAFYLCASRGTGEETQYFGPGTRLLVL.

This clone occurred once. The CDR3 carries no conserved terminal phenylalanine or tryptophan, so it likely arises from a read error. The limits of the CDR3 on the DNA are not certain, so only TCRdb's listed CDR3 is given. This chain joins TRBV7-9 and TRBJ1-1. The CDR3 length is 8 residues, termini included. The germline gives CDR1 SEHNR, CDR2 FQNEAQ (reference sequence). CDR3 amino acids: CASSPTLR.

The chain has TRBV6-6 and TRBJ2-3, with 9 bases matching TRBD2. With 1 base clipped from V and 6 bases from J, the junction kept 8 bases outside the gene matches. This CDR3 contains 16 residues. Germline CDR1 and CDR2: MNHNY and SVGAGI (reference sequence). The CDR3 nucleotides read TGTGCCAGCAGTTACTGGAGTAGCGGGAGTGTGGATACGCAGTATTTT. It codes for CASSYWSSGSVDTQYF.

V and J are TRBV4-1 and TRBJ2-1; 7 bases fit TRBD2. Germline lookup yields CDR1 MGHRA and CDR2 YSYEKL. This CDR3 contains 16 residues. Unmatched junction bases numbered 6, after V lost 4 bases and J lost 0 bases. The CDR3 DNA sequence: TGCGCCAGCAGCCTTAAGCGGGGACTCTCCTACAATGAGCAGTTCTTC. It is translated as CASSLKRGLSYNEQFF.

The rearrangement joins TRBV5-1 to TRBJ2-1; 9 bases map to TRBD1. Trimming removed 4 bases from V and 2 bases from J; junction bases left unmatched: 7. Germline loops: CDR1 SGHRS, CDR2 YFSETQ. There are 16 residues in the CDR3. This CDR3 reads CASSTAGTGPYNEQFF. The CDR3 DNA reads as TGCGCCAGCAGCACCGCCGGGACAGGGCCCTACAATGAGCAGTTCTTC.

The J gene is TRBJ1-2, the V gene TRBV11-2, with 7 positions matching TRBD1. This CDR3 spans 16 amino acids. V trimming: 3 bases; J trimming: 0 bases; junction bases outside the gene matches: 7. The germline gives CDR1 SGHAT, CDR2 FQNNGV. This CDR3 is CASSFRTGTANYGYTF. In nucleotides, the CDR3 is TGTGCCAGCAGCTTTCGGACCGGGACAGCTAACTATGGCTACACCTTC.

The V gene is TRBV5-1, the J gene TRBJ2-1; 7 nucleotides agree with TRBD1. The J segment lost 8 bases and the V segment lost 0 bases, leaving 11 bases of the junction unmatched. This CDR3 region has 16 residues. Germline loops: CDR1 SGHRS, CDR2 YFSETQ. In DNA form, the CDR3 reads TGCGCCAGCAGCTTGGGACAGGGTGGGGATCCGGATGAGCAGTTCTTC. Amino acids: CASSLGQGGDPDEQFF.

The chain carries TRBV5-1 and TRBJ2-7; 11 nucleotides line up with TRBD1. The germline V gene has CDR1 SGHRS and CDR2 YFSETQ. Trimming cost V 0 bases and J 3 bases; bases outside gene matches: 5. This CDR3 is built from 16 residues. CDR3 protein: CASSLAPGTGGYEQYF. CDR3 coding DNA: TGCGCCAGCAGCTTGGCGCCCGGGACAGGGGGCTACGAGCAGTACTTC.